This TCR beta chain was captured in a study of cytomegalovirus exposure and HLA in healthy donors. The repertoire was sequenced with immunoSEQ multiplex PCR; TCRdb's copy has only in-frame clones and lacks some. The repertoire has 200,000 or so clones, around four fifths of them found once; the top ten carry around 7%. CDR1 SEHNR and CDR2 FQNEAQ come from the germline V gene (reference sequence). The CDR3 sequence is 15 residues long. The V and J ends lost 6 bases and 2 bases respectively, with 15 bases between them. The TCR comes from a man aged 18 to 30 in good health and CMV-seropositive. This chain connects TRBV7-9 to TRBJ2-3, with D maybe TRBD2 (6 bases). The sequencing sample was made of PBMCs. The CDR3 reads CASSNPGGFTDTQYF. CDR3 nucleotides: TGTGCCAGCAGTAATCCCGGGGGATTCACAGATACGCAGTATTTT.